This T cell receptor (beta chain) appears in the sequencing data of a study of T-cell memory formation after mild COVID-19 (dated by TCRdb to the early 2020s). About the full investigation: TCR sequence clusters from the two donors were largely donor specific. T-cell clones expanding and contracting after mild COVID-19 in two donors were tracked by longitudinal TCRalpha and TCRbeta repertoire sequencing. Two young, previously healthy adult volunteers made up the cohort, one male and one female.

The run used an Illumina NovaSeq 6000. cDNA libraries for TCRalpha and TCRbeta were prepared by 5'RACE using constant-segment primers, with sample barcodes and unique molecular identifiers added. RNA was extracted from every sample with Trizol reagent. Library amplification was performed in two PCR steps, and a second sample barcode and Illumina TruSeq adapters were introduced in the second step. Sequencing of libraries was performed on an Illumina NovaSeq with 2 x 150 bp paired-end reads. Turning to the authors' computational methods: Reads were demultiplexed and collapsed into UMI-guided consensus sequences with migec v1.2.7. Using mixcr v2.1.11, UMI consensuses were aligned to TRA and TRB V and J templates and then assembled into clonotypes. A clonotype was counted as expanded or contracted only if both edgeR and NoisET called the change significant, with noise models trained on biological replicates. For edgeR calls, the thresholds were a false discovery rate-adjusted p below 0.01 and a log2 fold-change of 1. PCA with hierarchical clustering of max-normalized trajectories of the 1000 most abundant clonotypes was used as exploratory dynamics analysis. Separately sequenced CD4+ and CD8+ repertoires were used to assign the CD4 or CD8 phenotype of responding clones. Through fastp at Q25 and MiXCR, TCRdb rebuilt clones from the public reads, retaining in-frame beta chains. Entries are consolidated by CDR3 protein sequence, retaining the most common genes and DNA. The V and J calls were not made by the authors but by TCRdb's processing. Present in this sample are about 280,000 distinct CDR3 sequences, approximately 8% of which were seen just once. 22% of the sample is taken by the ten largest.

Ficoll-Paque density gradient centrifugation was used to isolate PBMCs. General findings and caveats noted by the study authors: SARS-CoV-2 specificity of the second-wave clones peaking on day 37 was not confirmed. Some responding clones were detected in pre-infection memory, which suggested that pre-existing cross-reactive memory T cells had joined the SARS-CoV-2 response. Contracting CD4+ clones turned up mainly in the CM and EM memory subsets, whereas EMRA was where CD8+ clones were enriched. Clones that contracted from day 15 to 85 showed balanced CD4/CD8 phenotypes, whereas a second wave of clones that expanded from day 15 to 37 leaned towards CD4+. The study covered only two mild cases, and larger cohorts including severe cases with pre-infection samples were considered necessary.

V and J lose 5 bases and 0 bases, and a span of 14 bases separates them. The CDR3 holds 16 amino acids from the cysteine to the phenylalanine. Only CDR3 DNA remains: 48 bases, in frame from the first base. From the germline V gene (reference sequence), CDR1 is SEHNR and CDR2 is FQNEAQ. This clonotype was observed a few times. There is no known antigen for this receptor. Base quality data are lacking; no much larger clone is found one base away. Recombination joined TRBV7-9 with TRBJ1-3; a tentative D call is TRBD1 (5 bases match). The sample taken for sequencing was PBMCs or a T cell subset sorted from them (not recorded which). The TCR originated in a man aged 18 to 30 who had mild COVID-19 (a few samples of this study predate the infection). The sample titles of this study are shuffled in the database, so cell type and time point are left out; the donor was told from shared clones. The bases read TGTGCCAGCAGCCCCGGCGGGGCGCTCTCTGGAAACACCATATATTTT. The translation is CASSPGGALSGNTIYF.